The 6 T cell receptor beta chains below all came from one sample that was sequenced in a study of blood T cell repertoires in COVID-19. Libraries were prepared by immunoSEQ multiplex PCR; TCRdb keeps only in-frame clonotypes and omits some of them. In the table there are about 270,000 clones, 80% to 95% of which are singletons. Material: PBMCs or T cells enriched from blood (not recorded which). These receptors were taken from a man aged 35 to 55 who had been exposed to COVID-19.

This sequence joins TRBV7-9 and TRBJ2-7; D may be TRBD1 (6 bases). This CDR3 has 14 amino acids. The germline V and J ends were trimmed by 5 bases and 3 bases, with 14 bases remaining between them. Germline loops: CDR1 SEHNR, CDR2 FQNEAQ (reference sequence). Here the CDR3 reads CASSTPGQSYEQYF. The DNA of the CDR3 is TGTGCCAGCAGCACCCCGGGACAAAGCTACGAGCAGTACTTC.

This sequence joins TRBV19 and TRBJ2-1; 8 nucleotides match TRBD2. This CDR3 comprises 14 residues. V shed 1 base, J shed 9 bases, and the junction held 5 bases outside the gene matches. CDR1 and CDR2 from the germline V gene are LNHDA and SQIVND (reference sequence). The CDR3 here is CASSIASGSSEQFF. The CDR3 DNA reads TGTGCCAGTAGTATAGCCAGCGGGAGTAGTGAGCAGTTCTTC.

This chain uses TRBV21-1 with TRBJ1-6; TRBD1, the table's D call, was not compared with the DNA. TRBV21-1 is a known pseudogene. The CDR3 is 18 amino acids. In DNA form, the CDR3 reads TGTGCCAGCAGCAAACCGGGACAGCTGCAGGGGGATAATTCACCCCTCCACTTT. Protein product: CASSKPGQLQGDNSPLHF.

Regarding this clone: At one of its ends the junction is not consistent with the germline gene, which may arise from a read error. The J gene is TRBJ1-1, the V gene TRBV3-1 (or the pseudogene TRBV3-2); TRBD1 is a possible D gene (5 bases). Germline V lookup: CDR1 LGHDT, CDR2 YNNKEL (reference sequence). The CDR3 is 11 residues long. The CDR3, as DNA: TGTGCCAGCAGCCAAGACACACAGGCGACCTTT. Translated: CASSQDTQATF.

This chain connects TRBV19 to TRBJ1-3, with D tentatively TRBD1 (6 bases). The V gene lost 1 base and the J gene lost 4 bases, with 20 bases spanning the gap. From germline, CDR1 is LNHDA and CDR2 SQIVND (reference sequence). CDR3 size: 18 residues. The chain's CDR3 is CASSIGTDREGEGNTIYF. The CDR3 nucleotides read TGTGCCAGTAGTATAGGCACCGATAGGGAGGGGGAAGGAAACACCATATATTTT.

The chain joins TRBV30 to TRBJ2-1, with D possibly TRBD2 on 5 matching bases. Germline V gene sequence: CDR1 GTSNPN, CDR2 SVGIG (reference sequence). V was pared by 8 bases and J by 8 bases, with 16 bases between. CDR3 length: 12 amino acids. CDR3 sequence: CARRGRFDEQFF. In DNA, the CDR3 is TGTGCCAGACGGGGTAGATTTGATGAGCAGTTCTTC.